What follows are 32 T cell receptor beta chains derived from one specimen sequenced in a study of blood T cells in healthy people across ages. A second PCR, run for roughly 7 to 12 cycles, used a sample-barcoded 5' primer plus a J-beta primer mix. TCRdb recomputed calls from the 5' RACE reads with MiXCR, one row per CDR3 protein. The sample contains over a million distinct CDR3 sequences, around 27% of which appear only once. The same data also went into a second study, on T cells of mothers and their children.

The sequenced sample consisted of blood. The receptors originated from a girl aged 2 to 9 in good health.

This chain connects TRBV18 to TRBJ2-3, with a possible D match to TRBD2 (5 bases). Germline V CDR1 and CDR2: KGHSH, LQKENI. CDR3 length: 16 residues. Deletions cut 2 bases from V and 5 bases from J, with 17 bases between. As DNA, the CDR3 is TGTGCCAGCTCACCAGGAGGAGAACCAACGCTAGATACGCAGTATTTT. Translated: CASSPGGEPTLDTQYF.

Only a few counts were recorded for this clonotype. The genes are TRBV20-1 and TRBJ2-4; TRBD2 matches at 12 bases. Germline lookup yields CDR1 DFQATT and CDR2 SNEGSKA (reference sequence). The CDR3 totals 18 residues. The J segment lost 2 bases and the V segment lost 0 bases, leaving 8 bases of the junction unmatched. The CDR3 reads CSARDLASGGATKNIQYF. CDR3 sequence (DNA): TGCAGTGCTAGAGATCTCGCTAGCGGGGGGGCGACCAAAAACATTCAGTACTTC.

The genes are TRBV2 and TRBJ2-5; D gene unclear. The CDR3 is 14 amino acids. Germline lookup yields CDR1 SNHLY and CDR2 FYNNEI. V lost 4 bases and J 1 base, leaving 10 bases between the germline ends. The CDR3 nucleotides are TGTGCCAGCAGTGTTATAGCAACCCAAGAGACCCAGTACTTC. It translates to CASSVIATQETQYF. Full variable domain (outside the CDR3, taken from reference TRBV2 and TRBJ2-5): EPEVTQTPSHQVTQMGQEVILRCVPISNHLYFYWYRQILGQKVEFLVSFYNNEISEKSEIFDDQFSVERPDGSNFTLKIRSTKLEDSAMYFCASSVIATQETQYFGPGTRLLVL.

The V call is TRBV4-3, the J call TRBJ1-5, with 8 positions matching TRBD1. Germline V gives CDR1 LGHNA, CDR2 YSLEER. J gave up 6 bases and V 5 bases, and 3 bases lay outside the gene matches. The CDR3 has 13 amino acids. CDR3 residues: CASSLDRVQPQHF. DNA for the CDR3: TGCGCCAGCAGCTTGGACAGGGTTCAGCCCCAGCATTTT.

This rearrangement joins TRBV5-1 to TRBJ2-4; 7 bases match TRBD1. This CDR3 spans 14 amino acids. In germline, CDR1 is SGHRS, CDR2 YFSETQ. J lost 8 bases, V lost 4 bases, and 9 bases had no gene match. CDR3: CASSETGVGDIQYF. In DNA form, the CDR3 reads TGCGCCAGCAGCGAAACAGGGGTTGGAGACATTCAGTACTTC.

This clonotype was detected a few times. The chain links TRBV7-2 to TRBJ2-7; unclear D gene. V lost 5 bases, J lost 4 bases, and 6 bases lay in between. The germline V gene encodes CDR1 SGHTA and CDR2 FQGNSA. The CDR3 length is 11 residues. The CDR3 DNA reads TGTGCCAGCAGCGGAAAGTACGAGCAGTACTTC. It specifies CASSGKYEQYF.

The rearrangement uses TRBV6-2 or TRBV6-3 and TRBJ1-4; possible D gene TRBD1, 6 bases. The CDR3 runs to 14 residues. Germline CDR1 is MNHEY and CDR2 is SVGEGT. V dropped 6 bases and J dropped 0 bases, with 8 bases sitting between them. DNA for the CDR3: TGTGCCAGCAGGCAGGGGACAACTAATGAAAAACTGTTTTTT. Translated: CASRQGTTNEKLFF.

This chain links TRBV5-5 with TRBJ2-6; D remains unclear. V shed 9 bases and J shed 0 bases, with 13 bases lying between them. CDR1 and CDR2 (germline): SGHKS, YYEKEE (reference sequence). CDR3 length: 15 amino acids. The CDR3 DNA sequence: TGTGCCACCTCTTTGATCGACTCTGGGGCCAACGTCCTGACTTTC. It codes for CATSLIDSGANVLTF.

The chain links TRBV28 to TRBJ2-7; D possibly corresponds to TRBD2 (6 bases). CDR1 and CDR2 from the germline V gene are MDHEN and SYDVKM. CDR3 length: 13 amino acids. Trimming stripped 8 bases from V and 3 bases from J, with 14 bases between. CDR3 amino acids: CASLRNSGYEQYF. CDR3 sequence (DNA): TGTGCCAGCTTACGAAATAGCGGCTACGAGCAGTACTTC. Filled out from reference TRBV28 and TRBJ2-7, the complete variable domain reads DVKVTQSSRYLVKRTGEKVFLECVQDMDHENMFWYRQDPGLGLRLIYFSYDVKMKEKGDIPEGYSVSREKKERFSLILESASTNQTSMYLCASLRNSGYEQYFGPGTRLTVT.

This clonotype was picked up a small number of times. The chain employs TRBV27 and TRBJ2-5; tentative D call: TRBD2 (7 bases). From germline, CDR1 is MNHEY and CDR2 SMNVEV (reference sequence). The length of the CDR3 is 15 residues. V was shortened by 3 bases and J by 4 bases, with 15 bases between the two germline ends. DNA for the CDR3: TGTGCCAGCAGTTTGTCGGGGGGCACAGTAGAGACCCAGTACTTC. Protein: CASSLSGGTVETQYF.

V and J are TRBV29-1 and TRBJ2-7; 8 nucleotides align to TRBD1. The germline gives CDR1 SQVTM, CDR2 ANQGSEA. V was pared by 3 bases and J by 2 bases, with 3 bases of the junction left unmatched. This CDR3 spans 13 amino acids. In DNA, the CDR3 is TGCAGCGTTGAGGACAGGGCCACCTACGAGCAGTACTTC. Its translation is CSVEDRATYEQYF.

This clonotype was detected only a few times. The chain couples TRBV9 to TRBJ2-5; D perhaps matches TRBD2 (6 bases). The CDR3 consists of 14 residues. The V gene's germline CDR1 is SGDLS and CDR2 YYNGEE. Trimming stripped 4 bases from V and 5 bases from J, with 15 bases between. The CDR3: CASSPLGGVETQYF. The CDR3 nucleotides read TGTGCCAGCAGCCCTTTGGGGGGAGTGGAGACCCAGTACTTC.

The chain employs TRBV28 and TRBJ2-5, with D unresolved. Trimming shortened V by 2 bases and J by 3 bases, and 10 bases separated the two germline ends. Germline CDR1 reads MDHEN; CDR2 reads SYDVKM. This CDR3 contains 14 residues. CDR3 amino acids: CASSLRIQKETQYF. Written as DNA, the CDR3 is TGTGCCAGCAGTTTACGCATCCAGAAAGAGACCCAGTACTTC.

V is TRBV20-1 and J is TRBJ1-2, with D perhaps matching TRBD1 (5 bases). Per germline, CDR1 DFQATT and CDR2 SNEGSKA (reference sequence). V gave up 4 bases and J gave up 8 bases, with 11 bases separating them. This CDR3 is 11 amino acids long. CDR3 protein: CSAIKGSGYTF. The CDR3 nucleotides are TGCAGTGCTATCAAGGGGTCGGGCTACACCTTC.

The chain is built from TRBV9 and TRBJ1-4; D uncertain. There are 14 residues in the CDR3. V lost 4 bases to trimming and J lost 4 bases, with 11 bases between them. Germline V gene lookup returns CDR1 SGDLS and CDR2 YYNGEE. CDR3 residues: CASSTGRNNEKLFF. The CDR3 DNA follows: TGTGCCAGCAGCACCGGACGGAATAATGAAAAACTGTTTTTT.

There are a few counts of this clonotype. Here the CDR3 DNA reads TGTGCCAGCAGCTTTATGGTAGCGGGAGAATTAGGGGATACGCAGTATTTT. Translation: CASSFMVAGELGDTQYF. The chain joins TRBV7-2 to TRBJ2-3, with 9 nucleotides matching TRBD2. CDR1 and CDR2 (germline): SGHTA, FQGNSA. The CDR3 covers 17 residues. V shed 3 bases and J 6 bases; nucleotides not matched to a gene: 13.

In this sample, this clonotype turned up a few times. The chain couples TRBV5-1 to TRBJ2-4, with TRBD1 identical over 8 bases. Losses at the gene ends were 3 bases for V and 15 bases for J; bases not matched to a gene: 14. Germline assignment: CDR1 SGHRS and CDR2 YFSETQ. This CDR3 contains 14 residues. In nucleotides, the CDR3 is TGCGCCAGCAGCTCTCCGGGACAGGAGGTGTTTCGGTACTTC. It is translated as CASSSPGQEVFRYF.

This chain links TRBV7-2 with TRBJ1-1; D remains unclear. Trimming took 2 bases from V and 4 from J, leaving 5 bases between them. Germline CDR1 reads SGHTA; CDR2 reads FQGNSA. The CDR3 has 12 amino acids. Written as DNA, the CDR3 is TGTGCCAGCAGCTTAATTACCACTGAAGCTTTCTTT. This gives the protein CASSLITTEAFF.

This chain uses TRBV5-1 with TRBJ2-3; 7 positions match TRBD1. This CDR3 is 15 amino acids long. The V gene end was trimmed by 1 base and the J gene end by 2 bases; junction bases not matched to a gene: 4. CDR1 and CDR2 (germline): SGHRS, YFSETQ. CDR3: CASSLKDRSTDTQYF. CDR3 DNA sequence: TGCGCCAGCAGCTTGAAGGACAGGTCCACAGATACGCAGTATTTT.

The chain carries TRBV28 and TRBJ2-6; D ambiguous. The CDR3 contains 16 residues. Germline V gene data show CDR1 as MDHEN and CDR2 as SYDVKM. Trimming cost V 1 base and J 0 bases, with 7 bases left between them. CDR3 DNA sequence: TGTGCCAGCAGTTTATCAGTTAGCTCTGGGGCCAACGTCCTGACTTTC. Its protein product is CASSLSVSSGANVLTF.

The chain carries TRBV29-1 and TRBJ2-1, with D tentatively TRBD2 (5 bases). The CDR3 totals 12 residues. The germline V gene has CDR1 SQVTM and CDR2 ANQGSEA. Trimming pared 4 bases from V and 2 bases from J, leaving 6 bases between. CDR3 protein: CSVAGTYNEQFF. CDR3 nucleotide sequence: TGCAGCGTTGCGGGGACCTACAATGAGCAGTTCTTC.

This clonotype was detected a few times. The J gene is TRBJ1-5, the V gene TRBV6-6; D possibly corresponds to TRBD1 (5 bases). The CDR3 has 14 amino acids. V lost 6 bases and J 3 bases, leaving 12 bases between the germline ends. Looked up from germline, CDR1 is MNHNY and CDR2 is SVGAGI (reference sequence). Here the CDR3 reads CASRLQENNQPQHF. Written as DNA, the CDR3 is TGTGCCAGCAGGCTACAGGAGAACAATCAGCCCCAGCATTTT.

In DNA, the CDR3 is TGTGCCAGCAGCTCTAGGGCCCGGGAGCCCCAGCATTTT. This encodes CASSSRAREPQHF. The V call is TRBV11-2, the J call TRBJ1-5, with D unresolved. The CDR3 runs to 13 residues. V dropped 4 bases and J dropped 8 bases, with 12 bases sitting between them. Germline assignment: CDR1 SGHAT and CDR2 FQNNGV.

The J gene is TRBJ2-7, the V gene TRBV2, with 12 bases that match TRBD2. CDR1 and CDR2 from the germline V gene are SNHLY and FYNNEI. The trim removed 6 bases at V and 4 bases at J, leaving 4 bases unmatched. The CDR3 length is 14 residues. DNA for the CDR3: TGTGCCAGCAGGCCCACTAGCGGGAGGTACGAGCAGTACTTC. Amino acids: CASRPTSGRYEQYF.

The chain is built from TRBV6-2 or TRBV6-3 and TRBJ1-2, with 7 bases identical to TRBD1. V was clipped by 10 bases and J by 5 bases; unmatched bases: 13. The V gene's germline CDR1 is MNHEY and CDR2 SVGEGT. The CDR3 consists of 14 residues. The CDR3 here is CATVRDSRLYGYTF. The CDR3 DNA reads TGTGCCACCGTCCGGGACAGCCGTCTTTATGGCTACACCTTC.

This clonotype was observed a handful of times. The J gene is TRBJ2-5, the V gene TRBV4-2; 8 nucleotides align to TRBD1. The DNA end lines up better with TRBJ2-1; the J call may be wrong. Germline V CDR1 and CDR2: LGHNA, YNFKEQ. This CDR3 is built from 16 residues. The CDR3 DNA follows: TGTGCCAGCAGCCGCTGGGAGGACAGGGAATACAATGAGCAGTTCTTC. Translated: CASSRWEDREYNEQFF.

The rearrangement links TRBV4-1 to TRBJ1-5; D ambiguous. CDR1 and CDR2 (germline): MGHRA, YSYEKL. Between the trimmed V and J ends, which lost 0 bases and 4 bases, there was a span of 4 bases. The CDR3 runs to 13 residues. The CDR3 nucleotides read TGCGCCAGCAGCCAAGAATTTAATCAGCCCCAGCATTTT. It codes for CASSQEFNQPQHF.

The V gene is TRBV12-3 or TRBV12-4, the J gene TRBJ2-1, with 9 bases aligning to TRBD2. This CDR3 has 17 residues. The V and J ends lost 5 bases and 3 bases, in that order; junction bases with no gene match: 11. The CDR3 region has the DNA TGTGCCAGCAGTCTAGGGGGAGGGCGGGAGGGCTACAATGAGCAGTTCTTC. This gives the protein CASSLGGGREGYNEQFF.

The V and J genes are TRBV29-1 and TRBJ1-1; the D gene is possibly TRBD1 (6 bases). There are 14 residues in the CDR3. Germline loops: CDR1 SQVTM, CDR2 ANQGSEA. V was trimmed by 6 bases and J by 0 bases, leaving 14 bases between them. DNA of the CDR3: TGCAGCGTGGGGGCCGGGGTAGTGAACACTGAAGCTTTCTTT. This gives the protein CSVGAGVVNTEAFF.

In nucleotides, the CDR3 is TGTGCCAGCAGCTCCTTGACTAGCGGGAGGACCATCTCCTACAATGAGCAGTTCTTC. Protein: CASSSLTSGRTISYNEQFF. The chain combines TRBV7-2 with TRBJ2-1, with TRBD2 identical over 13 bases. The V gene's germline CDR1 is SGHTA and CDR2 FQGNSA. This CDR3 is built from 19 residues. The trim removed 4 bases at V and 0 bases at J, leaving 9 bases unmatched. The full variable domain, in which reference TRBV7-2 and TRBJ2-1 provide the parts outside the CDR3, is GAGVSQSPSNKVTEKGKDVELRCDPISGHTALYWYRQSLGQGLEFLIYFQGNSAPDKSGLPSDRFSAERTGGSVSTLTIQRTQQEDSAVYLCASSSLTSGRTISYNEQFFGPGTRLTVL.

This clonotype was seen more than once but under ten times. The germline gene is not matched at one end of the junction; a read error may be the cause. This chain links TRBV7-7 with TRBJ2-5; 7 positions match TRBD1. This CDR3 comprises 14 residues. Germline V CDR1 and CDR2: SSHAT, FNYEAQ (reference sequence). The CDR3, as DNA: TGTGCTAGCAGCCCAACGGACAGGAAGGAGACCCAGTACTTC. Translated: CASSPTDRKETQYF.

V usage is TRBV6-6 and J usage is TRBJ2-4; D unclear. The CDR3 runs 14 residues. V was shortened by 6 bases and J by 2 bases, with 11 bases between the two germline ends. The germline V gene has CDR1 MNHNY and CDR2 SVGAGI (reference sequence). CDR3 in amino acids: CASSVTDSKNIQYF. The DNA for the CDR3 is TGTGCCAGCAGCGTCACCGACTCCAAAAACATTCAGTACTTC.